This T cell receptor beta chain was captured in a study of blood T cell repertoires in COVID-19. Study background: Spain, Italy and the United States supplied samples that represented acute and convalescent COVID-19.

Original handling: Cell counts per sample came from amplifying reference gene primers. Only in-frame clones appear in the TCRdb table, and some are missing; sequencing was by immunoSEQ multiplex PCR. From that table come the V and J calls and clone size; the DNA was used to work out D and trimming. The profile shows 130,000 to 150,000 clones, 81% of them singletons. The CDR3 contains 13 residues. V shed 7 bases, J shed 4 bases, and the junction held 5 bases outside the gene matches. The sequencing sample was made of peripheral blood. V usage is TRBV12-3 or TRBV12-4 and J usage is TRBJ1-1; 8 positions agree with TRBD1. This clonotype originated in a human donor in a cohort sampled during active COVID-19. CDR3 region: CASINTGGTEAFF. The CDR3 DNA reads as TGTGCCAGCATAAATACAGGGGGCACTGAAGCTTTCTTT.